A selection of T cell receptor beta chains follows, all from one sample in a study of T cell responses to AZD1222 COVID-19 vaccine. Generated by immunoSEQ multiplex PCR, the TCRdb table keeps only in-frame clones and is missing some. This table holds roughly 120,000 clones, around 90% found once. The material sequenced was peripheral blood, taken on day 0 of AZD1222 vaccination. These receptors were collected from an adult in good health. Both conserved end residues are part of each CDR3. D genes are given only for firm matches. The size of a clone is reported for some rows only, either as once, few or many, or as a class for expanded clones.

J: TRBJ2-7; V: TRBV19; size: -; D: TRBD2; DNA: TGTGCCAGTAGTGGGCCGGGAGGCGCCTACGAGCAGTACTTC; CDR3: CASSGPGGAYEQYF
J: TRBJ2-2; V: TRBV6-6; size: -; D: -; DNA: TGTGCCAGCAGTAACTTTGGGACCGGGGAGCTGTTTTTT; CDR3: CASSNFGTGELFF
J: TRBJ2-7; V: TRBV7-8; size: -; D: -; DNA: TGTGCCAGCAGCTTAGAGACAGGTCTAGCTGTAAACTACGAGCAGTACTTC; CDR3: CASSLETGLAVNYEQYF
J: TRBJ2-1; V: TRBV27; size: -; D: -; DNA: TGTGCCAGCAGTTTACTTAATCCGGGCAATGAGCAGTTCTTC; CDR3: CASSLLNPGNEQFF
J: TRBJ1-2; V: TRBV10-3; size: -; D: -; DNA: TGTGCCATCAGTGAGCCGGACGGCGCTAGCAACTATGGCTACACCTTC; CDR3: CAISEPDGASNYGYTF
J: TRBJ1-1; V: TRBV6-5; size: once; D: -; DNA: TGTGCCAGCAGTCACAAGTCGACCAGAGCTTTCTTT; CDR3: CASSHKSTRAFF
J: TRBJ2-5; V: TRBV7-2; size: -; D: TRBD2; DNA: TGTGCCAGCAGCTCCCCGGCGGGGGGGCAAGAGACCCAGTACTTC; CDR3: CASSSPAGGQETQYF
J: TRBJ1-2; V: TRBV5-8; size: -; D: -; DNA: TGTGCCAGCAGCTCGATGACAGGAGGGAACTATGGCTACACCTTC; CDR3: CASSSMTGGNYGYTF
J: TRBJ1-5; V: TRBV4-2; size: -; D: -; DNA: TGTGCCAGCAGCCCAGCCCCGATTAGCAATCAGCCCCAGCATTTT; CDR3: CASSPAPISNQPQHF
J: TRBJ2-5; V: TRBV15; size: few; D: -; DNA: TGTGCCACCAGCAGAGGACCGTCCTTAGCCTTTGAGACCCAGTACTTC; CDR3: CATSRGPSLAFETQYF
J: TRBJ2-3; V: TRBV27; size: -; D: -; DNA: TGTGCCAGCAGCCATCGGCGGGCAGATACGCAGTATTTT; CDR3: CASSHRRADTQYF
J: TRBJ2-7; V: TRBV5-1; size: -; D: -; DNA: TGCGCCAGCAGCTCCGATTCCTACGAGCAGTACTTC; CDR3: CASSSDSYEQYF
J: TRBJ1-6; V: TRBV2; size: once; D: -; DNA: TGTGCCAGCAAGTCGGGACACTCCTATAATTCACCCCTCCACTTT; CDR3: CASKSGHSYNSPLHF
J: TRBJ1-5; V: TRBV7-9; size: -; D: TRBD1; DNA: TGTGCCAGCAGCGGAGGGACAGGATGGCAGCCCCAGCATTTT; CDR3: CASSGGTGWQPQHF
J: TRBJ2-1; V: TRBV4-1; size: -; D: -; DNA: TGCGCCAGCAGCCAAGATCTAGGTTTTGGGGGTGAGCAGTTCTTC; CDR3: CASSQDLGFGGEQFF
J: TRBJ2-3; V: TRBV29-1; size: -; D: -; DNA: TGCAGCGTTGAACTCAGCGGACTACATATAGATACGCAGTATTTT; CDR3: CSVELSGLHIDTQYF
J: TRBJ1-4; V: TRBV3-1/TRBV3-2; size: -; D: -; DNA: TGTGCCAGCAGCCAAGTTGGGGCACAGGGCCCTGAAAAACTGTTTTTT; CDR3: CASSQVGAQGPEKLFF
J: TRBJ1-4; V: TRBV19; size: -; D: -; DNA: TGTGCCAGTAGTATAGGGTCCCCTAATGAAAAACTGTTTTTT; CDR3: CASSIGSPNEKLFF
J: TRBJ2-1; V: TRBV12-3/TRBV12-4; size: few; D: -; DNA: TGTGCCAGCAGAGACACTTACAATGAGCAGTTCTTC; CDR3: CASRDTYNEQFF
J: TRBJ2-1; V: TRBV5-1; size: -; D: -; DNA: TGCGCCAGCAGCTTGGCCCCGGACAGCCCGAATGAGCAGTTCTTC; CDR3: CASSLAPDSPNEQFF
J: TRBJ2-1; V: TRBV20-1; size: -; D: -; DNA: TGCAGTGCTAGTGTGCTCCTCTCGAGCTCCTACAATGAGCAGTTCTTC; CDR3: CSASVLLSSSYNEQFF
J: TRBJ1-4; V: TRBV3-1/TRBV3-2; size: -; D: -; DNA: TGTGCCAGCAGCCAAACAGACGGAAAAAATGAAAAACTGTTTTTT; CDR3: CASSQTDGKNEKLFF
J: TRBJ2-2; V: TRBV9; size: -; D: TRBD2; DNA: TGTGCCAGCAGCGTAGAGATCCTAGCGGGGCCTACGAGCACCGGGGAGCTGTTTTTT; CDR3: CASSVEILAGPTSTGELFF
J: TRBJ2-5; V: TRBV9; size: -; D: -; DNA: TGTGCCAGCAGCGTAGGCCTGCAAAAAGAGACCCAGTACTTC; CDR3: CASSVGLQKETQYF